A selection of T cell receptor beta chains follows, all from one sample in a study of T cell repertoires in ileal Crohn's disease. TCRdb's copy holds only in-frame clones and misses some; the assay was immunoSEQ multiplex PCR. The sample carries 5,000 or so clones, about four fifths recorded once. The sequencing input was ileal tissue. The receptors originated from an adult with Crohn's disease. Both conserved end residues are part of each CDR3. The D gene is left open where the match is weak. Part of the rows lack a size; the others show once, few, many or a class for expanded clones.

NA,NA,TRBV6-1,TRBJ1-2,TGTGCCAGCAGTGACACTCGGACACCTAACTATGGCTACACCTTC,CASSDTRTPNYGYTF
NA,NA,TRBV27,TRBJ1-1,TGTGCCAGCAGTTTTTCTCACAACACTGAAGCTTTCTTT,CASSFSHNTEAFF
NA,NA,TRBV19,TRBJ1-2,TGTGCCAGTACTGTCCTAAGGGGCTATGGCTACACCTTC,CASTVLRGYGYTF
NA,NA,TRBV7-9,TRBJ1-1,TGTGCCAGCAGCCCCACTGGGTGGTTTCCTGAAGCTTTCTTT,CASSPTGWFPEAFF
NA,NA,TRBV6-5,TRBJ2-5,TGTGCCAGCAAGGAAATACGGGAGACCCAGTACTTC,CASKEIRETQYF
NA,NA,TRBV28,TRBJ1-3,TGTGCCAGCAGTTTTTTTACTATGGGTTTTGGAAACACCATATATTTT,CASSFFTMGFGNTIYF
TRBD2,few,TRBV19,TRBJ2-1,TGTGCCAGTAGTAACAACGGGGGGAGCTGGCAGTTCTTC,CASSNNGGSWQFF
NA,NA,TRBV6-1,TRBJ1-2,TGTGCCAGCAGTGAACGAGCAGTATACACAATATACACCTTC,CASSERAVYTIYTF
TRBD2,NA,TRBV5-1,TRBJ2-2,TGCGCCAGCAGCTCCCTTGCGGGGGGTTTAGCCGGGGAGCTGTTTTTT,CASSSLAGGLAGELFF
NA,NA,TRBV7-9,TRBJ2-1,TGTGCCAGCAGCTTAGCGGGGGCGGACAATGAGCAGTTCTTC,CASSLAGADNEQFF
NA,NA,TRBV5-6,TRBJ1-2,TGTGCCAGCAGCTTGGCTTATCAGGGGACCAACTATGGCTACACCTTC,CASSLAYQGTNYGYTF
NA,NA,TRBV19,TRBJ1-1,TGTGCCAGTAGTATCACAGGGCTTGAAGCTTTCTTT,CASSITGLEAFF
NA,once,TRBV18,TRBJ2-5,TGTGCCAGCTCACCACCCGCGAAGACCCAGTACTTC,CASSPPAKTQYF
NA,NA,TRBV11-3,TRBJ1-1,TGTGCCAGCAGCGCGGACAGTCAGAACACTGAAGCTTTCTTT,CASSADSQNTEAFF
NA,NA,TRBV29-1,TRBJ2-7,TGCAGGCTCTTTAACCACGAGCAGTACTTC,CRLFNHEQYF
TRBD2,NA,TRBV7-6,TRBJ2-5,TGTGCCAGCAGCTTAGCGACCGGACGGGGGGGCTCGGCCCAGTACTTC,CASSLATGRGGSAQYF
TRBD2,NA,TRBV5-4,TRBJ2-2,TGTGCCAGCAGCGAGCCAACGGGGGGGGACACCGGGGAGCTGTTTTTT,CASSEPTGGDTGELFF
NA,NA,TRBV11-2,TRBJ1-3,TGTGCCAGCAGCCCCAGACACGTCTCTGGAAACACCATATATTTT,CASSPRHVSGNTIYF
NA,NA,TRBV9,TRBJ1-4,TGTGCCAGCAGCCCAGGGACCCTACCAACTGAAAAACTGTTTTTT,CASSPGTLPTEKLFF
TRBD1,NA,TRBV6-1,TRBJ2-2,TGTGCCAGCAGTGAAGGCAGGGGGACACCTTTCCCCGGGGAGCTGTTTTTT,CASSEGRGTPFPGELFF
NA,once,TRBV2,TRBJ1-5,TGTGCCGGGCAGGGTTCCGGTCAGCCCCAGCATTTT,CAGQGSGQPQHF
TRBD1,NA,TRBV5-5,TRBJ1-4,TGTGCCAGCAGCCAGACCGGGACAGGGGGCGAAAAACTGTTTTTT,CASSQTGTGGEKLFF
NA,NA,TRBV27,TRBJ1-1,TGTGCCAGCAGTCGCCCCCCTAGTGAAGCTTTCTTT,CASSRPPSEAFF
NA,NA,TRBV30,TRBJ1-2,TGTGCCTGGAGGTCGGGGGCAAGTGGCTACACCTTC,CAWRSGASGYTF
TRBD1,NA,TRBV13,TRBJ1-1,TGTGCCAGCAGCCCCGACCGGGACAGGAACACTGAAGCTTTCTTT,CASSPDRDRNTEAFF
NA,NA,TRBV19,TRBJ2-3,TGTGCCAGTAGTATGGACTCCCGCCCTGATACGCAGTATTTT,CASSMDSRPDTQYF
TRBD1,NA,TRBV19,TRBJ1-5,TGTGCCAGTAAAGGAGGGGGCAGGCAGCCCCAGCATTTT,CASKGGGRQPQHF
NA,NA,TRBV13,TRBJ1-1,TGTGCCAGCAGCTTAGATCCAGGGACCATGAACACTGAAGCTTTCTTT,CASSLDPGTMNTEAFF
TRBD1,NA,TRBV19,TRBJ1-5,TGTGCCAGTAGTATACAGGGGGCTGCAGAGCCCCAGCATTTT,CASSIQGAAEPQHF
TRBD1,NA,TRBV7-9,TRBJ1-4,TGTGCCAGCAGCTTACAGGGGGAGACAACTAATGAAAAACTGTTTTTT,CASSLQGETTNEKLFF
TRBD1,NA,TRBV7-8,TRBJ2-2,TGTGCCAGCAGCCCACGGCCGGGACAGACCAACACCGGGGAGCTGTTTTTT,CASSPRPGQTNTGELFF
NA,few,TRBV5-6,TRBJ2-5,TGTGCCAGCAGCTTGGGGCAAGAGACCCAGTACTTC,CASSLGQETQYF
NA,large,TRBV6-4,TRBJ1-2,TGTGCCAGCAGTGAATTTGAAGGGGCTAACTATGGCTACACCTTC,CASSEFEGANYGYTF
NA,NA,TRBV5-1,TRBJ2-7,TGCGCCAGCAGCTTGGCGGCTCAAGGAGCCTACGAGCAGTACTTC,CASSLAAQGAYEQYF
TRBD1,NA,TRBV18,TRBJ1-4,TGTGCCAGCTCACCTGACAGGGGTATTGAAAAACTGTTTTTT,CASSPDRGIEKLFF
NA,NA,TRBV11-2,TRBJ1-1,TGTGCCAGCAGCTTGAATACAGGTCCGCATGAAGCTTTCTTT,CASSLNTGPHEAFF
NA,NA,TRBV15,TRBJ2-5,TGTGCCACCAGCAGAGATTGGGAGACCCAGTACTTC,CATSRDWETQYF
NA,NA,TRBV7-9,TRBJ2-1,TGTGCCAGCAGCTTAGCGGTGGGGACCCCCCAGTTCTTC,CASSLAVGTPQFF
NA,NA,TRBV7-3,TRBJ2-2,TGTGCCAGCAGCTTGAGATCCGGGGAGCTGTTTTTT,CASSLRSGELFF
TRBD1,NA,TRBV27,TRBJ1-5,TGTGCCAGCAGGGTGGACAGGGACAATCAGCCCCAGCATTTT,CASRVDRDNQPQHF
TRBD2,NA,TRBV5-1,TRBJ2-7,TGCGCCAGCAGCAGGCTAGCGGGGGAGAGCTCCTACGAGCAGTACTTC,CASSRLAGESSYEQYF
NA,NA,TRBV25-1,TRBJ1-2,TGTGCCAGCAGTGCTCTTGTTAGCTATGGCTACACCTTC,CASSALVSYGYTF
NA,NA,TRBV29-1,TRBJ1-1,TGCAGCGTTGAAGCTCCGTTAATGAACACTGAAGCTTTCTTT,CSVEAPLMNTEAFF
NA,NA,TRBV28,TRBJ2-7,TGTGCCAGCAGTTCTCCCCGTGAGCAGTACTTC,CASSSPREQYF
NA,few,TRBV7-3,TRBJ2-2,TGTGCCAGCAGCTTAATGTCCAGGGGGAACACCGGGGAGCTGTTTTTT,CASSLMSRGNTGELFF
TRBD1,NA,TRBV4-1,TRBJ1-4,TGCGCCAGCAGCCCTGGGACAGCCCTAACTAATGAAAAACTGTTTTTT,CASSPGTALTNEKLFF
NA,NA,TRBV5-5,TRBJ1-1,TGTGCCAGCAGCCCTTGGAAAACCCAGGCTGCTGAAGCTTTCTTT,CASSPWKTQAAEAFF
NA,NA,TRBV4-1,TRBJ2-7,TGCGCCAGCAGCCAAGAGGACGGGGTCGCCTACGAGCAGTACTTC,CASSQEDGVAYEQYF
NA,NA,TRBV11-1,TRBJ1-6,TGTGCCAGCAGCTTAGAAGACACTTCACCCCTCCACTTT,CASSLEDTSPLHF
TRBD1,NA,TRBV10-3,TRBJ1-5,TGTGCCATCAGAGCACAGGGGCGCAATCAGCCCCAGCATTTT,CAIRAQGRNQPQHF
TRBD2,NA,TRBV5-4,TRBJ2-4,TGTGCCAGCAGTAAACTAGCGGGGGGGCGATCCCAAAACATTCAGTACTTC,CASSKLAGGRSQNIQYF
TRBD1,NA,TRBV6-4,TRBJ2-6,TGTGCCAGCGGGACAGGGGGCTCTGGGGCCAACGTCCTGACTTTC,CASGTGGSGANVLTF
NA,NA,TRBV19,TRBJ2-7,TGTGCCAGTAGTATAGGCTCTTCTCCGGTTGGGACCTACGAGCAGTACTTC,CASSIGSSPVGTYEQYF
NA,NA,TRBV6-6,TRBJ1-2,TGTGCCAGCAGTTACCGGCCAGATAACTATGGCTACACCTTC,CASSYRPDNYGYTF